Each of the 10 T cell receptor beta chains below was sequenced from the same sample in a study of identical twins. TCRdb recomputed calls from the 5' RACE reads with MiXCR, one row per CDR3 protein. The profile shows approximately 680,000 distinct CDR3 sequences, 7.1% of them singletons. The same data also contributed to another study, on yellow fever vaccine responses in identical twins.

Sequenced input: PBMCs. The receptors come from a woman under 30 in good health.

This clonotype appeared many times. V usage is TRBV4-1 and J usage is TRBJ1-6; D is possibly TRBD1 (5 bases). Germline CDR1 and CDR2: MGHRA and YSYEKL. V lost 5 bases and J 7 bases, leaving 21 bases between the germline ends. This CDR3 spans 17 amino acids. The CDR3 DNA sequence: TGCGCCAGCAGCTCCCAGACAACGGGACGGCAAAATTCACCCCTCCACTTT. It translates to CASSSQTTGRQNSPLHF.

Only a few counts were recorded for this clonotype. The chain carries TRBV6-2 or TRBV6-3 and TRBJ1-2, with D possibly TRBD1 on 6 matching bases. Trimming removed 8 bases from V and 0 bases from J, with 16 bases in between. The CDR3 contains 15 residues. Germline CDR1 is MNHEY and CDR2 is SVGEGT. CDR3 sequence reads: CASLYRDTANYGYTF. The CDR3 nucleotides are TGTGCCAGCCTCTACCGGGACACCGCTAACTATGGCTACACCTTC.

This clonotype came up a few times. This chain joins TRBV24-1 and TRBJ2-7; D is unresolved. Germline loops: CDR1 KGHDR, CDR2 SFDVKD. This CDR3 spans 12 amino acids. Deletions cut 4 bases from V and 3 bases from J, with 6 bases between. For the CDR3, the DNA is TGTGCCACCAGTGAAGGTGACTACGAGCAGTACTTC. Translating it yields CATSEGDYEQYF.

V and J are TRBV6-6 and TRBJ1-2, with D perhaps matching TRBD1 (6 bases). CDR3 size: 13 residues. Trimming cost V 9 bases and J 2 bases, with 13 bases left between them. The germline V gene has CDR1 MNHNY and CDR2 SVGAGI (reference sequence). This CDR3 reads CASLGQGNYGYTF. CDR3 DNA: TGTGCCAGTCTGGGTCAGGGGAACTATGGCTACACCTTC.

There are many counts of this clonotype. J is TRBJ1-1 and V is TRBV20-1; D gene ambiguous. The V gene's germline CDR1 is DFQATT and CDR2 SNEGSKA (reference sequence). With 6 bases removed from V and 7 bases from J, the gap between germline ends came to 12 bases. The CDR3 length is 11 residues. This chain's CDR3 is CSASITLEAFF. In DNA, the CDR3 is TGCAGTGCCTCCATTACTCTTGAAGCTTTCTTT.

The rearrangement uses TRBV20-1 and TRBJ2-7; 9 bases fit TRBD2. The CDR3 has 19 residues. The germline CDR1 and CDR2 sequences are DFQATT and SNEGSKA (reference sequence). Trimming cost V 0 bases and J 1 base; bases outside gene matches: 16. CDR3 loop: CSARDGTSGLLAQSYEQYF. Written as DNA, the CDR3 is TGCAGTGCTAGAGATGGAACTAGCGGGCTCCTAGCCCAATCCTACGAGCAGTACTTC.

In this sample, this clonotype turned up a few times. This sequence joins TRBV20-1 and TRBJ2-1; D is possibly TRBD1 (6 bases). Germline CDR1 and CDR2: DFQATT and SNEGSKA (reference sequence). V dropped 6 bases and J dropped 9 bases, with 15 bases sitting between them. The CDR3 is 12 amino acids. The CDR3 region has the DNA TGCAGTGCCAACGAAGGGGGAGTTGAGCAGTTCTTC. Protein product: CSANEGGVEQFF.

This chain uses TRBV29-1 with TRBJ2-1; D is perhaps TRBD2 (5 bases). Germline CDR1 reads SQVTM; CDR2 reads ANQGSEA. The CDR3 has 13 residues. V was shortened by 4 bases and J by 11 bases, with 18 bases between the two germline ends. The CDR3, as DNA: TGCAGCGTTGCCCTCCCGCCCGGGGTCCAGCAGTTCTTC. It translates to CSVALPPGVQQFF.

This clonotype was observed a handful of times. The rearrangement links TRBV2 to TRBJ2-5; D assignment may be TRBD1 or TRBD2 (5 bases each). V was trimmed by 3 bases and J by 1 base, leaving 9 bases between them. In germline, CDR1 is SNHLY, CDR2 FYNNEI. The CDR3 runs to 14 residues. The chain's CDR3 is CASSDLGPQETQYF. DNA for the CDR3: TGTGCCAGCAGTGATCTGGGACCCCAAGAGACCCAGTACTTC. Complete variable domain (other parts from reference TRBV2 and TRBJ2-5): EPEVTQTPSHQVTQMGQEVILRCVPISNHLYFYWYRQILGQKVEFLVSFYNNEISEKSEIFDDQFSVERPDGSNFTLKIRSTKLEDSAMYFCASSDLGPQETQYFGPGTRLLVL.

The chain links TRBV6-1 to TRBJ2-1, with 7 positions matching TRBD1. The CDR3 covers 15 residues. V gave up 5 bases and J gave up 4 bases; unmatched junction bases: 8. Germline lookup yields CDR1 MNHNS and CDR2 SASEGT. CDR3 sequence reads: CASSRGGDGYNEQFF. The CDR3 DNA is TGTGCCAGCAGTCGAGGGGGCGATGGGTACAATGAGCAGTTCTTC.